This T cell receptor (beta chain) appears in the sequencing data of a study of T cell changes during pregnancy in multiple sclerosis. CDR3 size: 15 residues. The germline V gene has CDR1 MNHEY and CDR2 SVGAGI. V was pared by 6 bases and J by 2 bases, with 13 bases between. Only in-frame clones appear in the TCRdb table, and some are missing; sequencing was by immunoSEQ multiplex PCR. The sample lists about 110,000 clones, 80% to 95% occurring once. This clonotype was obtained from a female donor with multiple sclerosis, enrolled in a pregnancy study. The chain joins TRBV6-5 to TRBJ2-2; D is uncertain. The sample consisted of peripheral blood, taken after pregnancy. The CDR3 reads CASSSPTHNTGELFF. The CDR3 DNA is TGTGCCAGCAGCTCCCCAACACACAACACCGGGGAGCTGTTTTTT.